Below are 21 T cell receptor beta chains sequenced from a single sample in a study of shared clonotypes between healthy human individuals (dated by TCRdb to the early 2020s). The library was produced with the immunoSEQ multiplex PCR assay. TCRdb's version of the immuneACCESS table is confined to in-frame rearrangements and falls short of the full clone set. An unresolved V gene accounts for under half of the shortfall where checked; the remainder is of unknown origin. The sample table shows roughly 2,300,000 clones, and around 92% are seen once. Approximately 0.39% of the sample comes from the top ten. Sequenced sample: naive CD4+ T cells from PBMCs. Sample cell subset or site, as interpreted from the label and publication: CD45RA+ positively selected. These receptors were taken from a man aged 18 to 35 in good health. Some clones in this sample may be carry-over from other donors' samples.

This clone was observed a few times. The chain joins TRBV5-5 to TRBJ2-2, with 8 bases matching TRBD2. V lost 2 bases, J lost 0 bases, and 0 bases stayed unmatched. CDR3 length equals 15 residues. The germline CDR1 and CDR2 sequences are SGHKS and YYEKEE (reference sequence). DNA for the CDR3: TGTGCCAGCAGCTTTAGCGGGGCGAACACCGGGGAGCTGTTTTTT. This gives the protein CASSFSGANTGELFF.

V usage is TRBV28 and J usage is TRBJ1-1; 7 bases line up with TRBD1. Germline V CDR1 and CDR2: MDHEN, SYDVKM. The length of the CDR3 is 14 residues. Trimming removed 1 base from V and 4 bases from J; junction bases left unmatched: 3. The CDR3 DNA reads TGTGCCAGCAGTTTATCGGACAGGCGCACTGAAGCTTTCTTT. Translated, it gives CASSLSDRRTEAFF.

Regarding this clone: The sample holds other DNA sequences that translate to the same CDR3. This chain connects TRBV2 to TRBJ1-5; D ambiguous. Germline lookup yields CDR1 SNHLY and CDR2 FYNNEI. This CDR3 contains 11 residues. V dropped 1 base and J dropped 9 bases, with 4 bases sitting between them. Here the CDR3 DNA reads TGTGCCAGCAGTGAAGGTCGGCCCCAGCATTTT. This encodes CASSEGRPQHF.

V gene TRBV11-3 combines with J gene TRBJ2-1; 7 bases map to TRBD2. V was clipped by 0 bases and J by 6 bases; unmatched bases: 17. Germline V lookup: CDR1 SGHNT, CDR2 YENEEA. This CDR3 region has 19 residues. This chain's CDR3 is CASSLEWLMAGVDFNEQFF. The DNA of the CDR3 is TGTGCCAGCAGCTTAGAATGGCTGATGGCGGGAGTGGACTTCAATGAGCAGTTCTTC.

V is TRBV5-5 and J is TRBJ2-3; D is perhaps TRBD1 (6 bases). Deletions cut 3 bases from V and 4 bases from J, with 18 bases between. The CDR3 loop spans 16 amino acids. Germline-derived CDR1 and CDR2 are SGHKS and YYEKEE (reference sequence). CDR3 loop: CASSSRTALYSDTQYF. As DNA, the CDR3 is TGTGCCAGCAGCTCTAGGACAGCCCTCTACTCAGATACGCAGTATTTT. The variable domain in full, completed from reference TRBV5-5 and TRBJ2-3, reads DAGVTQSPTHLIKTRGQQVTLRCSPISGHKSVSWYQQVLGQGPQFIFQYYEKEERGRGNFPDRFSARQFPNYSSELNVNALLLGDSALYLCASSSRTALYSDTQYFGPGTRLTVL.

The chain joins TRBV7-9 to TRBJ2-2; 8 nucleotides line up with TRBD1. Trimming removed 1 base from V and 2 bases from J; junction bases left unmatched: 6. Germline CDR1 SEHNR, CDR2 FQNEAQ (reference sequence). This CDR3 region has 17 residues. CDR3 amino acids: CASSLEVTGVNTGELFF. For the CDR3, the DNA is TGTGCCAGCAGCTTAGAGGTGACAGGGGTTAACACCGGGGAGCTGTTTTTT.

Concerning this clone itself: Other nucleotide sequences from this sample produce the same CDR3. The rearrangement uses TRBV6-6 and TRBJ2-7; D not certain. From germline, CDR1 is MNHNY and CDR2 SVGAGI (reference sequence). CDR3 length: 11 amino acids. Trimming took off 4 bases at V and 4 bases at J, with 5 bases between the two ends. CDR3 residues: CASSSYYEQYF. CDR3 bases: TGTGCCAGCAGTTCCTATTACGAGCAGTACTTC.

The chain links TRBV21-1 to TRBJ1-1. TRBV21-1 counts as a pseudogene. The CDR3 runs to 15 residues. CDR3 DNA: TGTGCCAGCAGCAGCTTAGGGGCTCGGGGCACTGAAGCTTTCTTT. It specifies CASSSLGARGTEAFF.

This chain joins TRBV7-2 and TRBJ2-2, with D possibly TRBD1 on 6 matching bases. Germline CDR1 SGHTA, CDR2 FQGNSA. The CDR3 spans 15 residues. The germline V and J ends were trimmed by 9 bases and 4 bases, with 18 bases remaining between them. This CDR3 reads CASSNSGTITGELFF. Written as DNA, the CDR3 is TGTGCCAGTTCTAATTCCGGGACAATCACCGGGGAGCTGTTTTTT.

About this clone itself: The same CDR3 also results from other DNA sequences found in this sample. V is TRBV5-1 and J is TRBJ2-1; 10 nucleotides agree with TRBD2. With V trimmed by 2 bases and J by 1 base, 3 bases remained unmatched. The germline CDR1 and CDR2 sequences are SGHRS and YFSETQ. CDR3 length: 16 residues. The CDR3 sequence: CASSFLAGVSYNEQFF. The CDR3 DNA is TGCGCCAGCAGCTTCCTAGCGGGAGTGTCCTACAATGAGCAGTTCTTC.

The J gene is TRBJ2-1, the V gene TRBV7-2; 9 bases agree with TRBD1. From germline, CDR1 is SGHTA and CDR2 FQGNSA. The CDR3 extends over 15 amino acids. J lost 9 bases, V lost 1 base, and 7 bases had no gene match. The CDR3, as DNA: TGTGCCAGCAGCTTAGGAGGGGACAGGGTTGCTGAGCAGTTCTTC. Amino acids: CASSLGGDRVAEQFF.

The chain recombines TRBV11-3 with TRBJ2-7, with D possibly TRBD2 on 6 matching bases. This CDR3 has 14 residues. CDR1 and CDR2 (germline): SGHNT, YENEEA. V was shortened by 5 bases and J by 1 base, with 12 bases between the two germline ends. CDR3 coding DNA: TGTGCCAGCAGCCCAAGGAGGGATTCCTACGAGCAGTACTTC. This sequence encodes CASSPRRDSYEQYF.

The chain has TRBV7-9 and TRBJ1-3; D ambiguous. This CDR3 spans 14 amino acids. Trimming cost V 10 bases and J 0 bases, with 13 bases left between them. Germline lookup yields CDR1 SEHNR and CDR2 FQNEAQ (reference sequence). CDR3 in amino acids: CAIPEGSSGNTIYF. The CDR3 bases are TGTGCCATCCCCGAAGGGAGCTCTGGAAACACCATATATTTT.

This CDR3 reads CASSFPTGSGYTF. Here the CDR3 DNA reads TGCGCCAGCAGCTTCCCGACAGGGTCTGGCTACACCTTC. The chain joins TRBV5-1 to TRBJ1-2; 7 nucleotides match TRBD1. With V trimmed by 2 bases and J by 7 bases, 5 bases remained unmatched. CDR3 length equals 13 residues. Germline values: CDR1 SGHRS, CDR2 YFSETQ.

The genes are TRBV6-1 and TRBJ2-1; TRBD1 agrees at 11 bases. The CDR3 consists of 15 residues. Losses at the gene ends were 6 bases for V and 6 bases for J; bases not matched to a gene: 7. Per the germline V gene, CDR1 is MNHNS and CDR2 is SASEGT. CDR3 protein: CASRAVGTGGNEQFF. CDR3 sequence (DNA): TGTGCCAGCAGGGCCGTGGGGACAGGGGGCAATGAGCAGTTCTTC.

V usage is TRBV6-6 and J usage is TRBJ2-3; 8 bases agree with TRBD2. CDR3 length: 15 residues. CDR1 MNHNY and CDR2 SVGAGI come from the germline V gene (reference sequence). Trimming at V came to 6 bases and at J to 0 bases, leaving 5 bases not matched to a gene. The CDR3 nucleotides are TGTGCCAGCAGCCTTACTAGCGGAAGCACAGATACGCAGTATTTT. Translation gives CASSLTSGSTDTQYF.

The chain links TRBV10-2 to TRBJ2-3; D possibly matches TRBD1 or TRBD2 (5 bases each). Germline loops: CDR1 WSHSY, CDR2 SAAADI. Trimming cost V 2 bases and J 10 bases, with 19 bases left between them. This CDR3 spans 15 amino acids. The CDR3: CASSEGGRGLRPQYF. The CDR3 nucleotides are TGCGCCAGCAGTGAGGGGGGAAGAGGGCTCCGTCCGCAGTATTTT.

The chain couples TRBV28 to TRBJ2-1, with D hard to call. The CDR3 has 16 residues. Germline values: CDR1 MDHEN, CDR2 SYDVKM. Trimming removed 2 bases from V and 4 bases from J, with 15 bases in between. This CDR3 reads CASSLAALVNYNEQFF. The CDR3 DNA reads as TGTGCCAGCAGTTTAGCCGCTCTAGTAAATTACAATGAGCAGTTCTTC.

The genes are TRBV14 and TRBJ1-1; unclear D gene. Germline-derived CDR1 and CDR2 are SGHDN and FVKESK. There are 13 residues in the CDR3. V lost 2 bases to trimming and J lost 1 base, with 5 bases between them. For the CDR3, the DNA is TGTGCCAGCAGCCAACAGAGGAACACTGAAGCTTTCTTT. Protein: CASSQQRNTEAFF.

In its sample, this clone was seen once. J is TRBJ2-1 and V is TRBV28; 13 bases map to TRBD2. The CDR3 sequence is 17 residues long. The germline CDR1 and CDR2 sequences are MDHEN and SYDVKM. The V gene end was trimmed by 2 bases and the J gene end by 10 bases; junction bases not matched to a gene: 11. The CDR3 sequence is CASSLRRTSGSPAEQFF. The CDR3 DNA follows: TGTGCCAGCAGTTTAAGACGGACTAGCGGGAGTCCGGCCGAGCAGTTCTTC.

V is TRBV5-1 and J is TRBJ2-7; the D call may be TRBD1 or TRBD2 (7 bases each). Trimming removed 1 base from V and 2 bases from J, with 31 bases in between. The length of the CDR3 is 21 residues. Germline CDR1 and CDR2: SGHRS and YFSETQ. The CDR3 loop reads CASSLITREQFQGVITYEQYF. In nucleotides, the CDR3 is TGCGCCAGCAGCTTGATTACGCGGGAGCAATTCCAGGGGGTAATAACCTACGAGCAGTACTTC. The full variable domain, its missing parts supplied by reference TRBV5-1 and TRBJ2-7, is KAGVTQTPRYLIKTRGQQVTLSCSPISGHRSVSWYQQTPGQGLQFLFEYFSETQRNKGNFPGRFSGRQFSNSRSEMNVSTLELGDSALYLCASSLITREQFQGVITYEQYFGPGTRLTVT.